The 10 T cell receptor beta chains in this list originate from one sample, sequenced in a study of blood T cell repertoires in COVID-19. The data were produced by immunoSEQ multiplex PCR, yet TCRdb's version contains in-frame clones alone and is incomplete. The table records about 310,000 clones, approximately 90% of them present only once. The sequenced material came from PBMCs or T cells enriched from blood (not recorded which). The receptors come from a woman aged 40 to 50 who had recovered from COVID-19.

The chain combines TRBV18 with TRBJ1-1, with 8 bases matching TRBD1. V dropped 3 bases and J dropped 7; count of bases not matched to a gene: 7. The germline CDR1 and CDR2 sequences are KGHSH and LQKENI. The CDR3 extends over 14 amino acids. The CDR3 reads CASSPGYRGDEAFF. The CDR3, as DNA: TGTGCCAGCTCACCGGGTTACAGGGGGGATGAAGCTTTCTTT.

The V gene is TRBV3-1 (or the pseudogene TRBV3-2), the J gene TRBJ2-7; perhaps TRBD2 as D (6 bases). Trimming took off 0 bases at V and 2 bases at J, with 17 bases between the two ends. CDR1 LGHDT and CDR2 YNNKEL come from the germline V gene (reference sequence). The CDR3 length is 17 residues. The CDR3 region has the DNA TGTGCCAGCAGCCAAGAAGGGCGGGGCCCTTTACCCTACGAGCAGTACTTC. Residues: CASSQEGRGPLPYEQYF.

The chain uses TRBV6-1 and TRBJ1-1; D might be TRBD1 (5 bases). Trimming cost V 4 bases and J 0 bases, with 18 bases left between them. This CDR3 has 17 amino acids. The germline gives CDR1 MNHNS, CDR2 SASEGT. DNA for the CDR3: TGTGCCAGCAGTGCGTACCCGGGGGGGAGCATGAACACTGAAGCTTTCTTT. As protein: CASSAYPGGSMNTEAFF.

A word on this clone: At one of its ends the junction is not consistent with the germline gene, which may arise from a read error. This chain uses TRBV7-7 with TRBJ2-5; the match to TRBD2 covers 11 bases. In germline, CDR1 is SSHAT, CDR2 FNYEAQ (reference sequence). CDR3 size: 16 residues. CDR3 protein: CASSLRSGGALETQYF. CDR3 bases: TGTGCTAGCAGCTTACGTAGCGGGGGGGCGTTGGAGACCCAGTACTTC.

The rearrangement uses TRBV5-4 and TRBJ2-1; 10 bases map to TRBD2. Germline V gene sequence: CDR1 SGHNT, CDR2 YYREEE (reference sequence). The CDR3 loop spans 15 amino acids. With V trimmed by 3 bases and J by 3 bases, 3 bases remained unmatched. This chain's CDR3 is CASSSVAGGYNEQFF. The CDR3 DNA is TGTGCCAGCAGCTCAGTAGCGGGGGGCTACAATGAGCAGTTCTTC.

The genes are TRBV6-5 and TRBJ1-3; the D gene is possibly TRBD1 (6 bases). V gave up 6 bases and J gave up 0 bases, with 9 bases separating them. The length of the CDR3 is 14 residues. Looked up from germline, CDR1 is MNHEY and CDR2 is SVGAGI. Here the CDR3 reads CASSSGVSGNTIYF. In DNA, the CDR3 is TGTGCCAGCAGCTCAGGGGTCTCTGGAAACACCATATATTTT.

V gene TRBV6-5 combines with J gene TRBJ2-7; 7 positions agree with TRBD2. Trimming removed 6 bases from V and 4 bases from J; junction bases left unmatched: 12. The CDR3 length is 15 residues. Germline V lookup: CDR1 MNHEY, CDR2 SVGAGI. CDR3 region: CASSRTLAEYYEQYF. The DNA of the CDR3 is TGTGCCAGCAGCCGGACTCTAGCGGAATATTACGAGCAGTACTTC.

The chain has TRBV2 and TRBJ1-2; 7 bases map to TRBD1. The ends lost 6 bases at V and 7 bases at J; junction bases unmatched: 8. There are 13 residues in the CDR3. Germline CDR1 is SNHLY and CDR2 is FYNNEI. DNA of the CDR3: TGTGCCAGCAGAGATAGGGGGCAGGTTGGCTACACCTTC. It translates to CASRDRGQVGYTF. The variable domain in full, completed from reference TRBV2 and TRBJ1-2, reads EPEVTQTPSHQVTQMGQEVILRCVPISNHLYFYWYRQILGQKVEFLVSFYNNEISEKSEIFDDQFSVERPDGSNFTLKIRSTKLEDSAMYFCASRDRGQVGYTFGSGTRLTVV.

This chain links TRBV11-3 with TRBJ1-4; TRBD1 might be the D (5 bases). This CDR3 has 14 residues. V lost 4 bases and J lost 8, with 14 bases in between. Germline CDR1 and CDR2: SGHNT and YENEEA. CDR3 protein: CASSSLGGEEKLFF. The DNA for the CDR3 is TGTGCCAGCAGCTCGTTGGGGGGAGAGGAAAAACTGTTTTTT.

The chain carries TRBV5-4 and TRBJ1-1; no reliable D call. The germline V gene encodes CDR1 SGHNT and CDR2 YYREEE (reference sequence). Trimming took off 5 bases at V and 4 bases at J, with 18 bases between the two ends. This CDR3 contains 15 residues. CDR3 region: CASRRRAESGTEAFF. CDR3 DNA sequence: TGTGCCAGCAGGCGGCGAGCGGAATCTGGCACTGAAGCTTTCTTT.